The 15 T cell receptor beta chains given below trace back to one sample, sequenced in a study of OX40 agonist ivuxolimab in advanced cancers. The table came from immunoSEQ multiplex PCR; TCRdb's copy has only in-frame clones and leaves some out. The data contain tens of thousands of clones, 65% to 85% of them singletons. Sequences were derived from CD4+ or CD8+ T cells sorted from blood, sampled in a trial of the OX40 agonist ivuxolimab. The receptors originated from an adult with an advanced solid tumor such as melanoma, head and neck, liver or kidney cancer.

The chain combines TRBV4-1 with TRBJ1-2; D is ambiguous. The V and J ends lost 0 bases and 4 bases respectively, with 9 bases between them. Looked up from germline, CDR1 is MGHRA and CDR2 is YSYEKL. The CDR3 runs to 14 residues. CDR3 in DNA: TGCGCCAGCAGCCAAGAGTGGGCAGTCTATGGCTACACCTTC. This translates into CASSQEWAVYGYTF.

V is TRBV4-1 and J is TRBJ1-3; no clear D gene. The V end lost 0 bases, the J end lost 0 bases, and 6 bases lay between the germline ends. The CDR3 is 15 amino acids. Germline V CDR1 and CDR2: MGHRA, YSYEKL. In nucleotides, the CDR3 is TGCGCCAGCAGCCAAGATCCGGGCTCTGGAAACACCATATATTTT. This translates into CASSQDPGSGNTIYF.

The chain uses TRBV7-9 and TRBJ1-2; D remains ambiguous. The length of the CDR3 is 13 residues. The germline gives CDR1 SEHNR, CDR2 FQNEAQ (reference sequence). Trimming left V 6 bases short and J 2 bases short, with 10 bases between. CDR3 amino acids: CASSSDLNYGYTF. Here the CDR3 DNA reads TGTGCCAGCAGTTCTGACCTGAACTATGGCTACACCTTC.

CDR3 residues: CASSFGISGLGEKLFF. The CDR3 nucleotides read TGTGCCAGCAGCTTTGGAATCTCCGGGTTGGGTGAAAAACTGTTTTTT. The genes are TRBV5-4 and TRBJ1-4; D gene unclear. The CDR3 runs 16 residues. Germline V CDR1 and CDR2: SGHNT, YYREEE (reference sequence). Between the trimmed V and J ends, which lost 2 bases and 7 bases, there was a span of 18 bases.

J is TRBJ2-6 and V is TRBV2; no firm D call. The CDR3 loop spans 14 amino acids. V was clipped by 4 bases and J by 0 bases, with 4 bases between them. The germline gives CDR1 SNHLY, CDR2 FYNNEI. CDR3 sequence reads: CASSVSSGANVLTF. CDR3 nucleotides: TGTGCCAGCAGTGTAAGCTCTGGGGCCAACGTCCTGACTTTC.

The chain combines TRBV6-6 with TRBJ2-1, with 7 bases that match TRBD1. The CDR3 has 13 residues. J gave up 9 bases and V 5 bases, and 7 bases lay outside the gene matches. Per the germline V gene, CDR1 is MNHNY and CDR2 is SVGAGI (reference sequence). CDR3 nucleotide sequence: TGTGCCAGCAGTACAGGGGATTTAGGTGAGCAGTTCTTC. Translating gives CASSTGDLGEQFF.

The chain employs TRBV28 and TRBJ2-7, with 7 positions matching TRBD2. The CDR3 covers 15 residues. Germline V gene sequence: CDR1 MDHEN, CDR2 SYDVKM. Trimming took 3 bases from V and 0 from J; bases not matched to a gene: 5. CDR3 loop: CASSFLGEGSYEQYF. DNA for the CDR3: TGTGCCAGCAGTTTCTTGGGGGAGGGCTCCTACGAGCAGTACTTC.

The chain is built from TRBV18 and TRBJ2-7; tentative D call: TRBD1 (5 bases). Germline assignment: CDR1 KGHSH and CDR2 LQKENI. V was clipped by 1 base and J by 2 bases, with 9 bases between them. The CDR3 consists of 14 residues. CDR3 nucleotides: TGTGCCAGCTCACCACAGGACAACCCCTACGAGCAGTACTTC. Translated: CASSPQDNPYEQYF.

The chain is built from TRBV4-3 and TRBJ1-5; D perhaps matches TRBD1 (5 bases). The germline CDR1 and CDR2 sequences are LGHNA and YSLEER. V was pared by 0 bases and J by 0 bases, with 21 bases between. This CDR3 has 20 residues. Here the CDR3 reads CASSQDIVVAGEDSNQPQHF. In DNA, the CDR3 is TGCGCCAGCAGCCAAGATATAGTTGTCGCGGGGGAGGATAGCAATCAGCCCCAGCATTTT.

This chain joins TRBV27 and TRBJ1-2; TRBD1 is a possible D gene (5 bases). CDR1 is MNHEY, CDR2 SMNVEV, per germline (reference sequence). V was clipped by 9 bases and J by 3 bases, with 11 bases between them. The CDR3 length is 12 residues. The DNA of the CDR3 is TGTGCCAGTGGACAAAGGCACTATGGCTACACCTTC. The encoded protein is CASGQRHYGYTF.

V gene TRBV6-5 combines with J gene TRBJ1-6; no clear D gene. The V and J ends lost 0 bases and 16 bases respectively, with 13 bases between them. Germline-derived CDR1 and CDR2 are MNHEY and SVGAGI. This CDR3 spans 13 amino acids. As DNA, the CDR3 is TGTGCCAGCAGTTACTCGAAGGGCAGTTTTCTCCACTTT. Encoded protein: CASSYSKGSFLHF.

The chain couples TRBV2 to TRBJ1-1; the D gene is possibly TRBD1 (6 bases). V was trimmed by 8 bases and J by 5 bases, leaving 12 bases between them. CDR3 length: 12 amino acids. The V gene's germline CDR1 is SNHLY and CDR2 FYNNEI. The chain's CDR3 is CASVRGLTEAFF. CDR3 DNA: TGTGCCAGCGTCAGGGGTTTAACTGAAGCTTTCTTT.

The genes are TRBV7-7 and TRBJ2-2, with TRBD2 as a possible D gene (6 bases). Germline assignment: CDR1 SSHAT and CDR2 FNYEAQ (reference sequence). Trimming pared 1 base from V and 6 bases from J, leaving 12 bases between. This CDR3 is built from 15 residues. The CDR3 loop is CASSLGGDWPGELFF. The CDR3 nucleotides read TGTGCCAGCAGCTTAGGGGGGGACTGGCCCGGGGAGCTGTTTTTT.

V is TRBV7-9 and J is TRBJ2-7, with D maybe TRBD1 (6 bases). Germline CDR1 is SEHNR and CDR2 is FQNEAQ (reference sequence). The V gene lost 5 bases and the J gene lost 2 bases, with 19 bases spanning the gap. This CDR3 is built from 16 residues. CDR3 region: CASSRDTMGPPYEQYF. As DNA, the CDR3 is TGTGCCAGCAGCCGGGACACCATGGGTCCCCCCTACGAGCAGTACTTC.

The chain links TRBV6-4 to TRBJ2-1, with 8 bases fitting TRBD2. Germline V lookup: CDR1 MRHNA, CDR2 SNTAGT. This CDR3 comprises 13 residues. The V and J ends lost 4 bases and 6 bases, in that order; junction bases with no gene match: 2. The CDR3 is CASSAGTSNEQFF. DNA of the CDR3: TGTGCCAGCAGTGCCGGGACTAGCAATGAGCAGTTCTTC.